This T cell receptor beta chain was identified during a study of radiation and T cells in renal cell carcinoma. The time point was: blood 4 weeks post-SBRT, at nephrectomy. Specified treatment: 15 Gy SBRT to primary tumor, nephrectomy 4 weeks later. Clear cell pathology was present in this patient's renal cell carcinoma. About this clone: Its matching antigen is unknown.

Study-wide points: From baseline, blood top tumor clonotypes peaked at 2 weeks post-radiation.

The CDR3 consists of 17 residues. The V segment lost 0 bases and the J segment 5 bases; nucleotides outside the gene matches: 8. Germline-derived CDR1 and CDR2 are LGHNA and YNFKEQ. Method: immunoSEQ multiplex PCR; TCRdb's copy keeps in-frame clones and lacks some. Here the sample spans fewer than 85,000 clones, 89% being singletons. The sample was blood, taken from a patient whose treatment included radiotherapy and nephrectomy. The receptor comes from a woman in her seventies with renal cell carcinoma. The V call is TRBV4-2, the J call TRBJ1-4; TRBD1 matches at 8 bases. CDR3 protein: CASSQDTLGTGNEKLFF. The CDR3, as DNA: TGTGCCAGCAGCCAAGATACATTAGGGACAGGCAATGAAAAACTGTTTTTT.